The clone carrying this T cell receptor beta chain appeared many times. The data were obtained in a study of early T cells in non-severe SARS-CoV-2 infection. TCRdb ran MiXCR on the 5' RACE reads and lists one entry per CDR3 protein. The table has about 39,000 distinct CDR3 sequences, over 3% seen once. J was trimmed by 4 bases and V by 3 bases; bases with no gene match: 11. Germline assignment: CDR1 KGHSH and CDR2 LQKENI. The CDR3 extends over 17 amino acids. The chain uses TRBV18 and TRBJ1-1; 10 bases line up with TRBD1. This clonotype was obtained from an adult who was a healthcare worker with PCR-confirmed SARS-CoV-2 infection or an uninfected control (not recorded which). The sequenced material came from whole blood. Here the CDR3 reads CASSPPGQGKGTTEAFF. DNA for the CDR3: TGTGCCAGCTCACCGCCGGGACAGGGGAAAGGTACCACTGAAGCTTTCTTT.